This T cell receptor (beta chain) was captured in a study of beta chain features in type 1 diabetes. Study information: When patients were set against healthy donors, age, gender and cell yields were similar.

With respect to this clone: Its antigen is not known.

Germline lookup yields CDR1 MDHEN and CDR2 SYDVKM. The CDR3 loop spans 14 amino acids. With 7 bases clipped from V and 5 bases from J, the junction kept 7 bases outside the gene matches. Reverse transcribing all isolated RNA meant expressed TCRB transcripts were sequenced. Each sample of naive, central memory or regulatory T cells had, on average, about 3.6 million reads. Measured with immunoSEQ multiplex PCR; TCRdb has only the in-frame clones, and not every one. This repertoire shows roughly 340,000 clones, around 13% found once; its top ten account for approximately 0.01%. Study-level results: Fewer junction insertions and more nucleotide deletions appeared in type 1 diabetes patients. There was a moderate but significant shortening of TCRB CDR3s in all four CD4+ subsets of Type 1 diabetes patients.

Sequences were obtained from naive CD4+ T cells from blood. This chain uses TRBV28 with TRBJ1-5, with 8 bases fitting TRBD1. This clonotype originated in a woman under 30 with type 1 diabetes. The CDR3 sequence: CASTSGQGDQPQHF. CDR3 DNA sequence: TGTGCCAGCACCTCCGGACAGGGAGATCAGCCCCAGCATTTT.